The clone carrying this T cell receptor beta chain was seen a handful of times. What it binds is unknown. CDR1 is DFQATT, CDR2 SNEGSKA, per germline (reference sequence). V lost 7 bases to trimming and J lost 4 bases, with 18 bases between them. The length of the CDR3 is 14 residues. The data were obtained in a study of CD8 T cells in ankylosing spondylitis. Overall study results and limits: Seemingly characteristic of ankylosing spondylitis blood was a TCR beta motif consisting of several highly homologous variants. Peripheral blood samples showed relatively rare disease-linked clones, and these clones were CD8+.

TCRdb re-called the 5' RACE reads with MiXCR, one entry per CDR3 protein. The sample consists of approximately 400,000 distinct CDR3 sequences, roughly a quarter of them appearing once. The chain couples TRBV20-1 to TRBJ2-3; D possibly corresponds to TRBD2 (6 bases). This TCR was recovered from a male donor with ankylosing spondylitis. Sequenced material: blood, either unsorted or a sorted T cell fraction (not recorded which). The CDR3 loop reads CSGRDSYNPDTQYF. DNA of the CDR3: TGCAGTGGTAGGGACTCCTATAACCCAGATACGCAGTATTTT.